The 24 T cell receptor beta chains in this list originate from one sample, sequenced in a study of post-analysis software for immune sequencing data. Points from the study as a whole: Relative to controls, patients had five TRBV segments at higher frequency, with TRBV5-6, TRBV5-1 and TRBV20-1 among these.

The TCR beta cDNA libraries contained unique molecular identifiers. TCRdb itself ran the PCR reads through MiXCR, one entry per CDR3 protein. The repertoire includes about 540,000 distinct CDR3 sequences, 34% of them detected once, and 4.5% to 7.5% sits in the top ten. Which antigens these TCRs recognize remains unknown. Material: blood. The receptors originated from a girl under 18 with multiple sclerosis.

CDR3 residues: CASSQGTSGGVGDTQYF. CDR3 DNA: TGTGCCAGCAGCCAGGGAACTAGCGGGGGGGTTGGAGATACGCAGTATTTT. This chain uses TRBV4-2 with TRBJ2-3; 13 bases are a match to TRBD2. V lost 3 bases to trimming and J lost 5 bases; unmatched junction nucleotides: 8. The CDR3 is made up of 17 amino acids. CDR1 and CDR2 (germline): LGHNA, YNFKEQ.

This clonotype has only a few counts. The chain couples TRBV5-1 to TRBJ2-5; 8 nucleotides match TRBD1. Germline V gene lookup returns CDR1 SGHRS and CDR2 YFSETQ. The CDR3 runs 15 residues. Trimming at V came to 3 bases and at J to 0 bases, leaving 4 bases not matched to a gene. The CDR3 sequence: CASSWGQANQETQYF. CDR3 in DNA: TGCGCCAGCAGCTGGGGACAGGCCAACCAAGAGACCCAGTACTTC.

There are a few counts of this clonotype. The chain carries TRBV6-5 and TRBJ2-2; D is uncertain. This CDR3 comprises 14 residues. CDR1 and CDR2 from the germline V gene are MNHEY and SVGAGI. Trimming shortened V by 2 bases and J by 1 base, and 5 bases separated the two germline ends. Here the CDR3 DNA reads TGTGCCAGCAGTTACGTTTGGAACACCGGGGAGCTGTTTTTT. Translation: CASSYVWNTGELFF.

The chain recombines TRBV5-1 with TRBJ2-7; possibly TRBD1 for D (6 bases). Germline-derived CDR1 and CDR2 are SGHRS and YFSETQ. The CDR3 spans 14 residues. Trimming removed 3 bases from V and 2 bases from J, with 12 bases in between. In DNA form, the CDR3 reads TGCGCCAGCAGCTCGCAGGGGATCACCTACGAGCAGTACTTC. Translation: CASSSQGITYEQYF.

The chain combines TRBV25-1 with TRBJ1-5; weak D call: TRBD1 (5 bases). V shed 5 bases and J shed 0 bases, with 11 bases lying between them. Germline lookup yields CDR1 MGHDK and CDR2 SYGVNS. This CDR3 is 15 amino acids long. The CDR3 nucleotides read TGTGCCAGCAGTCCCTCAGGGTATAGCAATCAGCCCCAGCATTTT. Protein product: CASSPSGYSNQPQHF. The whole variable domain, remainder taken from reference TRBV25-1 and TRBJ1-5, is EADIYQTPRYLVIGTGKKITLECSQTMGHDKMYWYQQDPGMELHLIHYSYGVNSTEKGDLSSESTVSRIRTEHFPLTLESARPSHTSQYLCASSPSGYSNQPQHFGDGTRLSIL.

This clonotype was observed a handful of times. The chain links TRBV7-2 to TRBJ2-7; D tentatively fits TRBD1 or TRBD2 (5 bases each). V dropped 3 bases and J dropped 2 bases, with 14 bases sitting between them. This CDR3 contains 15 residues. Germline V gene lookup returns CDR1 SGHTA and CDR2 FQGNSA. The CDR3 protein is CASSFPSGTTYEQYF. CDR3 in DNA: TGTGCCAGCAGCTTCCCTTCAGGGACCACCTACGAGCAGTACTTC.

The chain uses TRBV2 and TRBJ1-2; maybe TRBD1 (5 bases). Germline loops: CDR1 SNHLY, CDR2 FYNNEI. The CDR3 extends over 15 amino acids. Trimming shortened V by 4 bases and J by 0 bases, and 12 bases separated the two germline ends. The CDR3 bases are TGTGCCAGCAGTGTTGGGGCAGCTCCTAACTATGGCTACACCTTC. Translation gives CASSVGAAPNYGYTF.

The chain links TRBV3-1 to TRBJ2-4; D not resolved. The length of the CDR3 is 13 residues. Trimming cost V 3 bases and J 2 bases, with 5 bases left between them. CDR1 and CDR2 from the germline V gene are LGHDT and YNNKEL (reference sequence). The CDR3 loop is CASSQGSKNIQYF. CDR3 DNA: TGTGCCAGCAGCCAGGGTTCCAAAAACATTCAGTACTTC. Full variable domain (remainder filled in from reference TRBV3-1 and TRBJ2-4): DTAVSQTPKYLVTQMGNDKSIKCEQNLGHDTMYWYKQDSKKFLKIMFSYNNKELIINETVPNRFSPKSPDKAHLNLHINSLELGDSAVYFCASSQGSKNIQYFGAGTRLSVL.

Only a few counts were recorded for this clonotype. V usage is TRBV4-1 and J usage is TRBJ2-3; no reliable D call. V lost 5 bases, J lost 4 bases, and 10 bases lay in between. This CDR3 has 13 amino acids. Per the germline V gene, CDR1 is MGHRA and CDR2 is YSYEKL. This chain's CDR3 is CASSSSSSDTQYF. In DNA, the CDR3 is TGCGCCAGCAGCTCTAGTTCTTCAGATACGCAGTATTTT.

The chain is built from TRBV5-1 and TRBJ2-5, with 8 positions matching TRBD2. CDR3 length: 13 residues. V lost 6 bases to trimming and J lost 5 bases; unmatched junction nucleotides: 6. Germline V gene data show CDR1 as SGHRS and CDR2 as YFSETQ. The CDR3 sequence: CASNSGTAETQYF. The DNA for the CDR3 is TGCGCCAGCAATAGCGGGACTGCCGAGACCCAGTACTTC. The whole variable domain, remainder taken from reference TRBV5-1 and TRBJ2-5, is KAGVTQTPRYLIKTRGQQVTLSCSPISGHRSVSWYQQTPGQGLQFLFEYFSETQRNKGNFPGRFSGRQFSNSRSEMNVSTLELGDSALYLCASNSGTAETQYFGPGTRLLVL.

This chain joins TRBV20-1 and TRBJ1-2, with a possible D match to TRBD1 (6 bases). Germline V gene lookup returns CDR1 DFQATT and CDR2 SNEGSKA (reference sequence). The CDR3 totals 13 residues. Between the trimmed V and J ends, which lost 5 bases and 10 bases, there was a span of 20 bases. CDR3 sequence: CSADPQGPRDYTF. The CDR3 region has the DNA TGCAGTGCTGACCCCCAGGGGCCGCGGGACTACACCTTC.

This chain uses TRBV29-1 with TRBJ2-7, with TRBD2 matching over 11 bases. Germline V gene lookup returns CDR1 SQVTM and CDR2 ANQGSEA. The CDR3 has 15 amino acids. V dropped 2 bases and J dropped 7; count of bases not matched to a gene: 10. The CDR3 spells CSVEPGLAGYNEQYF. CDR3 DNA sequence: TGCAGCGTTGAACCCGGACTAGCGGGCTACAATGAGCAGTACTTC.

This clonotype was recorded a few times. CDR3 sequence: CSATGGLPTGSRAGAYEQYF. CDR3 nucleotides: TGCAGTGCCACAGGGGGCCTACCTACAGGCTCGCGGGCAGGGGCCTACGAGCAGTACTTC. The gene calls are TRBV20-1 and TRBJ2-7, with 9 bases matching TRBD1. The trim removed 6 bases at V and 2 bases at J, leaving 26 bases unmatched. Germline CDR1 reads DFQATT; CDR2 reads SNEGSKA (reference sequence). The CDR3 has 20 amino acids.

This clonotype was observed a few times. The chain is built from TRBV12-3 or TRBV12-4 and TRBJ1-2; a weak D match, TRBD1 (5 bases). This CDR3 spans 13 amino acids. V lost 6 bases and J lost 4, with 12 bases in between. CDR3 protein: CASSPVGGYGYTF. The CDR3 DNA follows: TGTGCCAGCAGCCCCGTGGGGGGCTATGGCTACACCTTC.

This clonotype has more than one count but fewer than ten. The rearrangement joins TRBV20-1 to TRBJ2-5, with a weak D call TRBD2 (6 bases). Trimming shortened V by 6 bases and J by 1 base, and 18 bases separated the two germline ends. From germline, CDR1 is DFQATT and CDR2 SNEGSKA (reference sequence). The CDR3 extends over 15 amino acids. The CDR3 DNA follows: TGCAGTGCCTCTCCCCTCGGCGGGATCCAAGAGACCCAGTACTTC. Its translation is CSASPLGGIQETQYF.

This chain uses TRBV7-6 with TRBJ1-5; D ambiguous. There are 16 residues in the CDR3. Germline V CDR1 and CDR2: SGHVS, FNYEAQ. Trimming removed 1 base from V and 0 bases from J, with 10 bases in between. CDR3: CASSLGAAHSNQPQHF. The CDR3 DNA reads TGTGCCAGCAGCTTAGGGGCAGCACATAGCAATCAGCCCCAGCATTTT.

The V and J genes are TRBV12-3 or TRBV12-4 and TRBJ1-5; 8 nucleotides agree with TRBD1. This CDR3 region has 13 residues. V trimming: 6 bases; J trimming: 6 bases; junction bases outside the gene matches: 4. This CDR3 reads CASRDRVSQPQHF. The CDR3 DNA follows: TGTGCCAGCAGGGACAGGGTAAGTCAGCCCCAGCATTTT.

The chain carries TRBV20-1 and TRBJ2-7, with D maybe TRBD2 (7 bases). The V end lost 3 bases, the J end lost 2 bases, and 14 bases lay between the germline ends. Germline CDR1 and CDR2: DFQATT and SNEGSKA (reference sequence). This CDR3 has 14 residues. CDR3 in amino acids: CSASPGGLPYEQYF. The CDR3 bases are TGCAGTGCTAGTCCGGGGGGCCTCCCCTACGAGCAGTACTTC.

This clonotype has a single count. This chain uses TRBV20-1 with TRBJ2-3; D gene uncertain. The DNA end is more similar to TRBJ2-7, so the J call may be wrong. This CDR3 spans 15 amino acids. Germline V lookup: CDR1 DFQATT, CDR2 SNEGSKA (reference sequence). CDR3 sequence (DNA): TGCAGTGCTAGAGATTACCGACTTAGCACAGATAGGCAGTACTTC. The encoded protein is CSARDYRLSTDRQYF.

The chain links TRBV5-1 to TRBJ2-5; D gene unclear. Trimming took off 2 bases at V and 2 bases at J, with 7 bases between the two ends. CDR1 is SGHRS, CDR2 YFSETQ, per germline. CDR3 length: 13 amino acids. The CDR3 DNA is TGCGCCAGCAGCTTACAGTGGCAAGAGACCCAGTACTTC. It specifies CASSLQWQETQYF.

This sequence joins TRBV7-2 and TRBJ2-1; 11 nucleotides align to TRBD2. From germline, CDR1 is SGHTA and CDR2 FQGNSA. The CDR3 spans 16 residues. V trimming: 0 bases; J trimming: 5 bases; junction bases outside the gene matches: 3. The CDR3 sequence: CASSLAGTSGHNEQFF. For the CDR3, the DNA is TGTGCCAGCAGCTTAGCCGGGACTAGCGGACACAATGAGCAGTTCTTC.

This clonotype was detected only a few times. The V call is TRBV11-2, the J call TRBJ1-1; D is unclear. The CDR3 totals 12 residues. Looked up from germline, CDR1 is SGHAT and CDR2 is FQNNGV. Deletions cut 3 bases from V and 4 bases from J, with 6 bases between. DNA of the CDR3: TGTGCCAGCAGCTTTGCAATCACTGAAGCTTTCTTT. The encoded protein is CASSFAITEAFF.

This chain connects TRBV6-2 or TRBV6-3 to TRBJ1-4; D is ambiguous. The CDR3 has 15 residues. CDR1 and CDR2 from the germline V gene are MNHEY and SVGEGT. Trimming pared 5 bases from V and 8 bases from J, leaving 18 bases between. The CDR3 sequence is CASSKTWRESEKLFF. The DNA for the CDR3 is TGTGCCAGCAGTAAAACGTGGAGGGAAAGCGAAAAACTGTTTTTT.

This chain joins TRBV2 and TRBJ2-1; the D gene is possibly TRBD1 (6 bases). Trimming shortened V by 4 bases and J by 13 bases, and 26 bases separated the two germline ends. Germline lookup yields CDR1 SNHLY and CDR2 FYNNEI. CDR3 size: 16 residues. Here the CDR3 DNA reads TGTGCCAGCAGTGGGGGCCTCAGGGGTACGCAAGAGACCCAGTTCTTC. This sequence encodes CASSGGLRGTQETQFF.